This T cell receptor beta chain was found in a study of OX40 agonist ivuxolimab in advanced cancers. Whole-study results and caveats: Among patients with partial responses at 0.1-3.0 mg/kg, clonal expansion was among the lowest.

Autoimmune disease history or systemic immunosuppression led to patients being barred. Measured with immunoSEQ multiplex PCR; TCRdb has only the in-frame clones, and not every one. Altogether 60,000 to 70,000 clones are present, roughly nine tenths being singletons, with the ten largest covering about 12%. Of note for this clone: What it binds is not known.

Germline V gives CDR1 SGHTA, CDR2 FQGTGA. The CDR3 loop spans 16 amino acids. The J segment lost 2 bases and the V segment lost 5 bases, leaving 9 bases of the junction unmatched. The sequencing here drew on CD4+ or CD8+ T cells sorted from blood, taken in a trial of the OX40 agonist ivuxolimab. The chain uses TRBV7-3 and TRBJ2-5, with 9 positions matching TRBD1. The TCR comes from an adult with an advanced solid tumor such as melanoma, head and neck, liver or kidney cancer. The CDR3 bases are TGTGCCAGCAGCCAAGGGGTGGGACAGGGTCAAGAGACCCAGTACTTC. As protein: CASSQGVGQGQETQYF.